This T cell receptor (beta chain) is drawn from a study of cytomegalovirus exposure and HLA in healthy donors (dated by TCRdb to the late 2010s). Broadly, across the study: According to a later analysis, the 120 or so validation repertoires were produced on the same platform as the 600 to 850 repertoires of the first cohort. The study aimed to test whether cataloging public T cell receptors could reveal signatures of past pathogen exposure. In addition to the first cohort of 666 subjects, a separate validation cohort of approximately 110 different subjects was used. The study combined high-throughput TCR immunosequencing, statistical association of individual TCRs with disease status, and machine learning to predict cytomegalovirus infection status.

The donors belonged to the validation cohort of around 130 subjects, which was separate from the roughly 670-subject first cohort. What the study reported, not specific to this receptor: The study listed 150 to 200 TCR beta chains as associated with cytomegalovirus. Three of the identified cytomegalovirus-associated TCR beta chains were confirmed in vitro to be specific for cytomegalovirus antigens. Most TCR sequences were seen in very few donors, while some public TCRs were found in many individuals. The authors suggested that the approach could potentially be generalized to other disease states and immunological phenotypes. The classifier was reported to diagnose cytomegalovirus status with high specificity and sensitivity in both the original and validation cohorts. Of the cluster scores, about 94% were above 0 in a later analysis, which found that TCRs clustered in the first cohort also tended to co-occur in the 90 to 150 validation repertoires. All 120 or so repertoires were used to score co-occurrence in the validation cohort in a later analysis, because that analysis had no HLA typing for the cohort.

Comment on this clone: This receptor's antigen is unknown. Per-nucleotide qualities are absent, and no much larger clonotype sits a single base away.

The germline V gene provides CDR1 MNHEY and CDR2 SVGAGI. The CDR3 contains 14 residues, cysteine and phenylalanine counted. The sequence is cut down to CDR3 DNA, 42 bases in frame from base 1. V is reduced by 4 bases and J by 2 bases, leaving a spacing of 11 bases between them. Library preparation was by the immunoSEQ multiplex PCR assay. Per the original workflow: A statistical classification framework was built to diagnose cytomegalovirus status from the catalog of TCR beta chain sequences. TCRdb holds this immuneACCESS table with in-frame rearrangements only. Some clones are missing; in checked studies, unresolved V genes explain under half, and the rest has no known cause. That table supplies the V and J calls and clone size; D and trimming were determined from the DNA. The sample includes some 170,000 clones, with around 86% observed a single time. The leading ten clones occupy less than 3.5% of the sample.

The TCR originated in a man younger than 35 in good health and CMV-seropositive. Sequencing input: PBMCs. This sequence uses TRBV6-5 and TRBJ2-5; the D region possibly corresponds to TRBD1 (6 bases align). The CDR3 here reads CASSWGHDQETQYF. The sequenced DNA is TGTGCCAGCAGTTGGGGACACGATCAAGAGACCCAGTACTTC.